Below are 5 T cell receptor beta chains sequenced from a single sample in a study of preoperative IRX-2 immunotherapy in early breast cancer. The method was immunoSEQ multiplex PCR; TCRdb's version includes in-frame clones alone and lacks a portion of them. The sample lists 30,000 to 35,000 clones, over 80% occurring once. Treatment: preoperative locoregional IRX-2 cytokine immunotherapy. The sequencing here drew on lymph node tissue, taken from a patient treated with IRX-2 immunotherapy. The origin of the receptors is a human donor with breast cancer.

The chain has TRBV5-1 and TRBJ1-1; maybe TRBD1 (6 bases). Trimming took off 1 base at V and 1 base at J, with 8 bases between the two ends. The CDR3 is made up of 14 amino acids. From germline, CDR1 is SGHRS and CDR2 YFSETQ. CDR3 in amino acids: CASSLWGRNTEAFF. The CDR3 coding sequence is TGCGCCAGCAGCTTGTGGGGGCGGAACACTGAAGCTTTCTTT.

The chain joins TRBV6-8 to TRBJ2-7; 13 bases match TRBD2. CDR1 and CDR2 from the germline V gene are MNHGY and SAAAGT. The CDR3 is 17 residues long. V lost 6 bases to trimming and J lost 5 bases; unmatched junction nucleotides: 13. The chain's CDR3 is CASRKTPLAGGPHEQYF. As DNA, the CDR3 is TGTGCCAGCAGGAAGACCCCACTAGCGGGAGGGCCCCACGAGCAGTACTTC.

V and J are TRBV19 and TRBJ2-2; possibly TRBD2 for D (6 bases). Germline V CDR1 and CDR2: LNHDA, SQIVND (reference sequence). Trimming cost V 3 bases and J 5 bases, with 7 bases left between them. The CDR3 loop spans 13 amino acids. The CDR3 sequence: CASSMGGTGELFF. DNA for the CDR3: TGTGCCAGTAGTATGGGGGGAACCGGGGAGCTGTTTTTT.

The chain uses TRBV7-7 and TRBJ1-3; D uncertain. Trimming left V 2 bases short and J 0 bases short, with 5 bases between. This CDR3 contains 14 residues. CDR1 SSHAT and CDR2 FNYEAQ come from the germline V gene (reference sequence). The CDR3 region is CASSLSLSGNTIYF. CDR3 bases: TGTGCCAGCAGCTTATCTCTCTCTGGAAACACCATATATTTT.

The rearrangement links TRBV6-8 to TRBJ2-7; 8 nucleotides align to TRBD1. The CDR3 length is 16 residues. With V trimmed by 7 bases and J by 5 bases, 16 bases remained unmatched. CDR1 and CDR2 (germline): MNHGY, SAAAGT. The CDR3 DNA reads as TGTGCCAGCACCCCAGGACAGGGTAATTTGTGGGACGAGCAGTACTTC. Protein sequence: CASTPGQGNLWDEQYF.